These T cell receptor beta chains were read from a single sample in a study of cytomegalovirus exposure and HLA in healthy donors. The data were produced by immunoSEQ multiplex PCR, yet TCRdb's version contains in-frame clones alone and is incomplete. The data contain over 120,000 clones, about four fifths of them singletons. Input material: PBMCs. The source of these receptors is a man in his forties in good health and CMV-seronegative. The CDR3 runs from the conserved cysteine through the conserved F or W. D genes are given only for firm matches. Expanded clones are given a class, and other clones once, few, many or no size at all.

v_gene	len	j_gene	d_gene	abundance	CDR3nt	CDR3aa
TRBV5-1	15	TRBJ2-5	TRBD2	once	TGCGCCAGCAGAACTGGCGGGGGGACCCAAGAGACCCAGTACTTC	CASRTGGGTQETQYF
TRBV18	15	TRBJ1-6	TRBD1	once	TGTGCCAGCTCACCACAGGACAGGGGTAATTCACCCCTCCACTTT	CASSPQDRGNSPLHF
TRBV10-3	14	TRBJ1-3	.	.	TGTGCCATCAGTGCCGGACAGTCTGGAAACACCATATATTTT	CAISAGQSGNTIYF
TRBV7-3	15	TRBJ1-5	.	.	TGTGCCAGCAGCTCGACGGGAAATAGCAATCAGCCCCAGCATTTT	CASSSTGNSNQPQHF
TRBV7-3	16	TRBJ1-5	TRBD1	.	TGTGCCAGCAGCGCGAGACCCGGGACAGGGTTTCAGCCCCAGCATTTT	CASSARPGTGFQPQHF
TRBV28	14	TRBJ2-3	TRBD2	.	TGTGCCAGCTGCCGGGGGGGGAGCACAGATACGCAGTATTTT	CASCRGGSTDTQYF
TRBV6-4	14	TRBJ1-2	TRBD1	.	TGTGCCAGCAGCGAAATAGGGACAGGAGGCGGCTACACCTTC	CASSEIGTGGGYTF
TRBV18	14	TRBJ1-4	.	.	TGTGCCAGCTCAGTGACAAGGACAGTCGAAAAACTGTTTTTT	CASSVTRTVEKLFF
TRBV10-2	13	TRBJ2-5	.	.	TGCGCCAGCAGCTGGGCTCTCCAAGAGACCCAGTACTTC	CASSWALQETQYF
TRBV29-1	14	TRBJ2-7	TRBD1	.	TGCAGCGTCAGGTCTTCGGGACAGGGATACGAGCAGTACTTC	CSVRSSGQGYEQYF
TRBV7-2	12	TRBJ2-7	.	few	TGTGCCAGCAGCTCCTACTCCTACGAGCAGTACTTC	CASSSYSYEQYF
TRBV7-9	14	TRBJ2-3	.	.	TGTGCCAGCAGCTTAGCGGGCGTGAGAGATACGCAGTATTTT	CASSLAGVRDTQYF
TRBV19	13	TRBJ1-6	TRBD1	few	TGTGCCAGCCAGGACAGGATGAATTCACCCCTCCACTTT	CASQDRMNSPLHF
TRBV28	12	TRBJ1-2	.	.	TGTGCCAGCAGAGGGAGTGTAGGTGGCTACACCTTC	CASRGSVGGYTF
TRBV5-4	13	TRBJ2-7	.	once	TGTGCCAGCAGCCCAAAAACAGGGACCGAGCAGTACTTC	CASSPKTGTEQYF
TRBV7-8	16	TRBJ2-7	TRBD1	.	TGTGCCAGCAGCTTAGACGCAGGGGGTTTCTCCTACGAGCAGTACTTC	CASSLDAGGFSYEQYF
TRBV4-1	14	TRBJ2-1	TRBD2	.	TGCGCCAGTCAACCTAGCGGAGCCTACAATGAGCAGTTCTTC	CASQPSGAYNEQFF
TRBV5-1	13	TRBJ1-2	TRBD1	.	TGCGCCAGCAGAATCGGGACAGGGGATGGCTACACCTTC	CASRIGTGDGYTF
TRBV6-5	15	TRBJ1-4	.	.	TGTGCCAGCAGGAGAAGACAGAAGACTAATGAAAAACTGTTTTTT	CASRRRQKTNEKLFF
TRBV19	15	TRBJ2-7	TRBD2	.	TGTGCCAGTAGTATGAAACTAGCGGGACTGTACGAGCAGTACTTC	CASSMKLAGLYEQYF
TRBV25-1	13	TRBJ1-1	.	.	TGTGCCAGCAGTGAGGTGGGCAGGGGTGCAGCTTTCTTT	CASSEVGRGAAFF
TRBV27	16	TRBJ1-6	.	.	TGTGCCAGCAGTTTATCATTGGGACATCTGAATTCACCCCTCCACTTT	CASSLSLGHLNSPLHF
TRBV7-9	14	TRBJ2-3	TRBD1	.	TGTGCCAGCAGCATTGGGACAGCCACAGATACGCAGTATTTT	CASSIGTATDTQYF
TRBV11-2	15	TRBJ2-1	.	.	TGTGCCAGCACCCTAGGGGCTAGATCGGTCGATGAGCAGTTCTTC	CASTLGARSVDEQFF
TRBV6-1	14	TRBJ1-6	TRBD1	few	TGTGCCAGCAGTGAAGTCTCAGGGGGTTATCCCCTCCACTTT	CASSEVSGGYPLHF
TRBV19	13	TRBJ2-5	.	.	TGTGCCAGTAGTATAGATAGCCTAGAGACCCAGTACTTC	CASSIDSLETQYF
TRBV4-1	15	TRBJ1-5	TRBD1	.	TGCGCCAGCAGCCCGGGACAGGGGGCGAGTCAGCCCCAGCATTTT	CASSPGQGASQPQHF